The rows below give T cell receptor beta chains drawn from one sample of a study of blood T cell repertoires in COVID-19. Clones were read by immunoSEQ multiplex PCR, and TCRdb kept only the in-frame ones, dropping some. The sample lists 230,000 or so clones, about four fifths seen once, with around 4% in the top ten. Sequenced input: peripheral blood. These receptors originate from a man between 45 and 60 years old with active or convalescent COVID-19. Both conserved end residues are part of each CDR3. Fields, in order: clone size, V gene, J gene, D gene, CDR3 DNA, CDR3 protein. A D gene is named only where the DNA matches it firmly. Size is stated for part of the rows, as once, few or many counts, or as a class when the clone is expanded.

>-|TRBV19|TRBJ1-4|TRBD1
TGTGCCAGTAGTGGAGTGACAGGGGACTTTAATGAAAAACTGTTTTTT
CASSGVTGDFNEKLFF
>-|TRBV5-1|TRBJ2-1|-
TGCGCCAGCAGGGGCCACAATGAGCAGTTCTTC
CASRGHNEQFF
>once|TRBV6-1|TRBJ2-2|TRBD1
TGTGCCAGCAGTGAAGGGACAGGGGACACCGGGGAGCTGTTTTTT
CASSEGTGDTGELFF
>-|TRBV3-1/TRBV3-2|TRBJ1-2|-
TGTGCCAGCAGCCAAGATCTGGGGGGTCGGGGTGGCTACACCTTC
CASSQDLGGRGGYTF
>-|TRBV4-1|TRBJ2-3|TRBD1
TGCGCCAGCAGCCAAGATAGAGACAGGGGGCTCGATACGCAGTATTTT
CASSQDRDRGLDTQYF
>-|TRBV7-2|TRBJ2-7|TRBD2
TGTGCCAGCAGCCCCGGGACTAGAGCCTACGAGCAGTACTTC
CASSPGTRAYEQYF
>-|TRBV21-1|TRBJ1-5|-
TGTGCCAGCAGCAAAGGCGACAGGGGGGATCAGCCCCAGCATTTT
CASSKGDRGDQPQHF
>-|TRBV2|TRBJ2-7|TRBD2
TGTGCCAGCTGGGCGGGGGGGCCGGACGAGCAGTACTTC
CASWAGGPDEQYF
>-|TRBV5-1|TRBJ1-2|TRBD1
TGCGCCAGCAGCTTGGCTTGGCAGGGGGCCGCGGGCTACACCTTC
CASSLAWQGAAGYTF
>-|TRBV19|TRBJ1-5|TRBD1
TGTGCCAGTAATCAAGAGGGGATGACAGGGGCAGTTCAGCCCCAGCATTTT
CASNQEGMTGAVQPQHF
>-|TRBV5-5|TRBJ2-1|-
TGTGCCAGCAGCTTGGAGCAGGGGCGCTCCTACAATGAGCAGTTCTTC
CASSLEQGRSYNEQFF